The T cell receptor beta chain described here comes from a study of blood T cell repertoires in COVID-19 (dated by TCRdb to the early 2020s). Turning to the overall study: Samples from collaborators originated in the United States, Italy and Spain and spanned both the acute and convalescent phases of COVID-19. The material from the prospective study consisted of cDNA or gDNA derived from T cells, B-cell-depleted T cells, or PBMCs. The dataset comprised deeply sampled blood TCRbeta repertoires from subjects exposed to, actively infected with, or recovered from COVID-19. The repertoires were made available in a free public database intended to serve as a resource for research on the immune response to SARS-CoV-2. Samples were obtained from the ongoing ImmuneRACE study (first 160 participants) and from about 1,300 subjects provided by 6 global collaborators. A de-identified subject ID, COVID-19 status, age in years and sex were almost always included in the sample metadata. Where available, HLA class I and class II types were taken from metadata supplied by the sample provider and were not determined by assay-based typing. The full study reports these points: The quantity of clinical and demographic metadata differed by source and by participant and was supplied without curation.

With respect to this clone: The clone's antigen remains unknown. No base quality information exists; no much larger clone differs at one position.

TCRbeta CDR3 regions were amplified from genomic DNA by means of the immunoSEQ Assay, a bias-controlled multiplex PCR. On the study's bioinformatics: The number of nucleated cells in each sample was estimated from the amplification of reference gene primers within the assay. To quantify the absolute abundance of each unique TCRbeta CDR3 rearrangement, sequence reads were collapsed and filtered. For each sample, productive Simpson clonality was calculated as the square root of Simpson's diversity index across productive rearrangements. The clones in this table, taken by TCRdb from immuneACCESS, are in-frame only. Not every clone is retained; where verified, under half of the shortfall comes from an unresolved V gene, and the cause of the rest is unknown. Clone size and the V and J calls come from that table; the DNA yielded D and trimming. This sample gives about 100,000 clones in total; just over 85% of them show up just once. Jointly, the top ten make up roughly 4.6% of the sample.

The CDR3 goes from the cysteine to the phenylalanine over 14 residues. Here the CDR3 DNA is all that survives: 42 bases in frame from base 1. V sheds 4 bases and J sheds 7 bases, leaving 14 bases between their ends. As encoded in the germline V gene, CDR1 is SGHAT while CDR2 is FQNNGV. Whole blood was collected in K2EDTA tubes by collaborating institutions according to the institutions' own protocols. For TCRbeta analysis, collaborators shipped samples as frozen whole blood, isolated PBMCs, or DNA extracted from either of those sample types. The clonotype was recovered from a human donor in a cohort sampled during active COVID-19. The V gene is TRBV11-2 and the J gene is TRBJ2-1, with the D gene too uncertain to name. Sequenced material: peripheral blood. The CDR3 here reads CASSSNRRANEQFF. The nucleotides read TGTGCCAGCAGCTCCAATCGGCGAGCGAATGAGCAGTTCTTC.